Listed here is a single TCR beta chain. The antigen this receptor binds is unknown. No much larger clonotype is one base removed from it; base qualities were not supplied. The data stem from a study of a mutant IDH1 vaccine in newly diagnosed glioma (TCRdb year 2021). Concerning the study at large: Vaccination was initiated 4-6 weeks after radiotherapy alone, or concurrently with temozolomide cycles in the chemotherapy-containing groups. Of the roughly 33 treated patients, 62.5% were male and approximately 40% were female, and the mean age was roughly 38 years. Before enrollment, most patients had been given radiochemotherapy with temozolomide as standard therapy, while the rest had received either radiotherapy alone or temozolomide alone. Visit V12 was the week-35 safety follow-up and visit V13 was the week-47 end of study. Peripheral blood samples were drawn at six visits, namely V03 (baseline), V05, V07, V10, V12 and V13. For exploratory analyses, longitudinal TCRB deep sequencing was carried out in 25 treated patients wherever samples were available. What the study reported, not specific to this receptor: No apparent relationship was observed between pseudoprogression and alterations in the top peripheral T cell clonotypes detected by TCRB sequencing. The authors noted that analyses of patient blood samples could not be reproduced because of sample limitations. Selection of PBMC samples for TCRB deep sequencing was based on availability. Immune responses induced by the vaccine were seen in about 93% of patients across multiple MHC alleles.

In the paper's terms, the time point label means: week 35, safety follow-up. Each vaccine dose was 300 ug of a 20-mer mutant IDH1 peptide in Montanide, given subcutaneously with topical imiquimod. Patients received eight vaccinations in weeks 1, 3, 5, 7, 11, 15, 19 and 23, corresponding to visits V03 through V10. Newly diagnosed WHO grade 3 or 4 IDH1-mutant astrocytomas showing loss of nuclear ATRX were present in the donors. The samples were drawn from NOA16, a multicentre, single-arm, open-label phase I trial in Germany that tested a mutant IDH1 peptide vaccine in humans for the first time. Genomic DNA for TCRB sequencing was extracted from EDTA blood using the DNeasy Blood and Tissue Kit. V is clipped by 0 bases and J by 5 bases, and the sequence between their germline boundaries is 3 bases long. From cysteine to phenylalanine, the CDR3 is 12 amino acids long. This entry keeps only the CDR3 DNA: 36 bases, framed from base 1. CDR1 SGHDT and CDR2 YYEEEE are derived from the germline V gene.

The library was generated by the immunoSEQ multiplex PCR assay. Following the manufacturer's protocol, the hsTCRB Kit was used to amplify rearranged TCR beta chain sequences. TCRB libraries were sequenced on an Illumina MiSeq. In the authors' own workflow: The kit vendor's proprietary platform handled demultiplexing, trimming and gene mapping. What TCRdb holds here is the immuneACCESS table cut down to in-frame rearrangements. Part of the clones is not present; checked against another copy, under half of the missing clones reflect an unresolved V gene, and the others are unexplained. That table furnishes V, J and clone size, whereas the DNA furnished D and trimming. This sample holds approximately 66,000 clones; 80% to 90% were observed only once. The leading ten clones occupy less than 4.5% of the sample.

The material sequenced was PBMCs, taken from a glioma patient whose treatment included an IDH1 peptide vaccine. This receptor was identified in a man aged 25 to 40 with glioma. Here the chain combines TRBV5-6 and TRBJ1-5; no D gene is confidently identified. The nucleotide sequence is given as TGTGCCAGCAGCTTGGGTGATCAGCCCCAGCATTTT. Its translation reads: CASSLGDQPQHF.